Sequencing of this T cell receptor beta chain was carried out in a study of shared clonotypes between healthy human individuals (dated by TCRdb to between 2020 and 2021). General notes on the study: The cohort comprised a couple of women and a few men aged 18 to 49 years. Different laboratories and diverse techniques were used to prepare libraries and sequence TCR repertoires, to increase sequencing depth and limit assay-specific biases. Each donor's leukapheresis produced roughly between roughly 0.94 and 9.5 billion PBMCs. To estimate repertoire size and how much clonotype sharing occurs between individuals, the study deeply sequenced the blood TCR repertoires of five healthy adults. For each donor, CD4 naive and CD4 memory were each given three plates, CD8 naive was given two plates, and CD8 memory was given one plate.

Using the deep immunoSEQ assay, multiplex PCR amplified TCR CDR3 regions from genomic DNA. Extracted genomic DNA from each cell subset was spread evenly across all wells of several immunoSEQ 96-well plates, with each plate serving as a replicate. For sorted subsets, approximately 200 ng of genomic DNA, equivalent to around 31,000 T cell genomes, went into each replicate PCR. Purified libraries were quantified with a Qubit 3.0 fluorometer, sized on a Bioanalyzer 2100, and re-quantified with the KAPA Library Quantification kit. A separate single-read 150-cycle Illumina NextSeq 550 flow cell was used to sequence each immunoSEQ 96-well plate. Processing in the source paper ran as follows. The immunoSEQ output contained only junctional sequences without quality scores, so filtering could not match that applied to full-length reads. To assign V/J genes and CDR3, sequences were annotated against IMGT germline references using PyIR, a Python wrapper for IgBLAST v1.9. Reads were removed for weak V/J assignments (E-value above 1e-6), missing CDR3, stop codons, out-of-frame junctions, or ambiguous translated residues. V3J clonotypes were defined by identical inferred V gene, J gene, and CDR3 amino acid sequence. To compute the percentage overlap between repertoires, the number of shared unique clonotypes was divided by the size of the smaller repertoire. RTK rarefaction, the Chao1 estimator, and Recon v2.1 estimates of unobserved clonotypes were used to assess repertoire richness. Generation probabilities for all TCRbeta clonotypes obtained by the gDNA method from a few donors were computed using OLGA. This is the immuneACCESS table as TCRdb keeps it, with only in-frame sequences that have V and J called. A part of the clones is gone; compared with another copy, unresolved V genes explain less than half, and the rest is unexplained. V and J calls and clone size follow that table, whereas D and trimming were derived from the DNA. This sample lists under 650,000 clones; about 95% were detected once. The top ten clones comprise roughly 0.06% of the sample.

According to the germline V gene (reference sequence), CDR1 reads DFQATT and CDR2 reads SNEGSKA. The V end loses 2 bases and the J end loses 6 bases, and a stretch of 8 bases separates them. Including the terminal cysteine and phenylalanine, the CDR3 comprises 11 residues. The kept DNA is CDR3 alone, 33 bases in frame from the first base. The donors were healthy, HIV-negative adults with no recently reported acute infections or vaccinations. Only Caucasian adults living in Nashville, Tennessee, USA were represented among the donors. CD4+ T cells were enriched by magnetic negative selection, after which naive cells were positively selected on CD45RA and the negative fraction was taken as the memory subset. Blood was collected by leukapheresis, and PBMCs were isolated by Ficoll-Histopaque density gradient centrifugation and then cryopreserved in liquid nitrogen vapor phase. Purity and quantity of every magnetically sorted T cell population were checked by analytical flow cytometry. Genomic DNA was isolated from each sorted fraction and quantified by UV absorbance on a Nanodrop 2000c.

Concerning this clone: Its antigen is unknown. Base quality data are lacking; no much larger clone is found one base away.

What the work shows at the level of the full study, not this receptor alone: Naive subsets generally had larger estimated clonotype richness than memory subsets. Pairwise subsampling indicated that sequencing depth was expected to affect the degree of clonotype sharing among donors. When several donors were compared, the shared fraction of clonotypes was around 4.6% for naive CD4, 3% to 4% for naive CD8, more than 2% for memory CD4, and 0.4% for memory CD8. Sampling was restricted to blood, and TCR repertoires in tissue are likely to differ from TCR repertoires in blood. Compared with non-shared clonotypes, the clonotypes found in all four sorted-subset donors had higher generation probabilities. Because the study included a small number of donors, the genetic and exposure-history diversity represented was limited. Incomplete sequencing was indicated by rarefaction of sorted-subset datasets, despite the large sequencing depth.

The chain joins TRBV20-1 to TRBJ2-7; TRBD2 is a weak D gene call, 5 bases matching. The origin of this receptor is a woman in her 30s in good health. Sample: naive CD4+ T cells sorted from blood. Reading the label with the study, this specimen's cell subset or site is: CD45RA+ positively selected. CDR3 reads: CSARQEVEQYF. The nucleotides read TGCAGTGCTAGACAGGAGGTCGAGCAGTACTTC.